The clone carrying this T cell receptor (beta chain) was observed once. The sample comes from a study of T cell changes during pregnancy in multiple sclerosis. This CDR3 has 15 amino acids. V gave up 3 bases and J gave up 6 bases; unmatched junction bases: 4. CDR1 and CDR2 (germline): MNHEY, SMNVEV (reference sequence). Method: immunoSEQ multiplex PCR; TCRdb's copy keeps in-frame clones and lacks some. This sample has 88,000 or so clones, with roughly nine tenths found just once. The clonotype originates from a female donor with multiple sclerosis, enrolled in a pregnancy study. The rearrangement uses TRBV27 and TRBJ2-3; 12 bases map to TRBD2. The material sequenced was peripheral blood, taken before pregnancy. In DNA, the CDR3 is TGTGCCAGCAGTTTCACTAGCGGGGGGCCCGATACGCAGTATTTT. Protein sequence: CASSFTSGGPDTQYF.